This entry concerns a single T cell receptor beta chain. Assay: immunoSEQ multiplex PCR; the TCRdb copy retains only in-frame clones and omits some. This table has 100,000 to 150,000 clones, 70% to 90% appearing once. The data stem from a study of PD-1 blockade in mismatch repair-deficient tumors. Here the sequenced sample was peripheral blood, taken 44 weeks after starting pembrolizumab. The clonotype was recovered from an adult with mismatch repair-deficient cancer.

The CDR3 nucleotides are TGTGCCATCAGTGAGTCCTTCGGGACCCGATGGTACAATGAGCAGTTCTTC. Amino acids: CAISESFGTRWYNEQFF. The chain recombines TRBV10-3 with TRBJ2-1; D may be TRBD1 or TRBD2 (5 bases each). The V gene's germline CDR1 is ENHRY and CDR2 SYGVKD. This CDR3 contains 17 residues. Trimming stripped 0 bases from V and 4 bases from J, with 16 bases between.